These T cell receptor beta chains were read from a single sample in a study of Graves' ophthalmopathy and Graves' hyperthyroidism. From the multiplex PCR reads, TCRdb called clonotypes with MiXCR, one entry per CDR3 protein. Of just over 600,000 distinct CDR3 sequences detected, 22% appear once; the ten largest clones hold approximately 7%. The sample comprised peripheral blood. These receptors were taken from a woman aged 18-30 years with stable Graves' hyperthyroidism. Some clones in this sample may be carry-over from other donors' samples. Each CDR3 is given with its conserved first and last residue. Rows give clone size only sometimes, using once, few, many, or a class for an expanded clone.

.	15	TRBV20-1	CSARATSGRAGEQYF
few	14	TRBV7-6	CASVAGLNQETKYF
.	14	TRBV19	CASYAGGGNQPQHF
many	16	TRBV11-2	CASNVGLAGFAGELFF
many	14	TRBV12-3/TRBV12-4	CASSLEGGDYEQYF
many	19	TRBV7-2	CASSLSLRLAGDGAYEQYF
many	14	TRBV9	CASSVDGWGTEAFF
many	15	TRBV7-8	CASSPRWGVSETQYF
many	15	TRBV11-2	CASSQGQVAAYEQYF
.	16	TRBV12-3/TRBV12-4	CASSLGLRLAKETQYF
many	11	TRBV24-1	CATSAGETQYF
.	16	TRBV6-5	CASSYGQGGLDTEAFF
many	17	TRBV2	CASSWTSGGPSSYEQYF
.	15	TRBV27	CASSPTLSTAYEQYF
many	14	TRBV27	CASSSDRMNTEAFF
many	10	TRBV7-3	CGSNTGELFF
.	16	TRBV12-3/TRBV12-4	CASSPPFPGAGDEQYF
many	16	TRBV6-5	CASSYSSGTGLTEAFF
few	16	TRBV6-1	CASSPMIGIGNQPQHF
many	15	TRBV7-2	CASSFSGTGSYEQYF
many	18	TRBV11-2	CASSPSSAMMGSNQPQHF
many	15	TRBV3-1	CASSQEGQGGTEAFF
many	13	TRBV30	CAWNRVNRETQYF
few	14	TRBV5-1	CASSLGGGVAEAFF
few	14	TRBV9	CASSVSSSGNTIYF
many	18	TRBV6-2/TRBV6-3	CASSWSRTEAPAFYGYTF
many	15	TRBV6-5	CASSYSAGKAYEQYF
many	14	TRBV29-1	CSVEAGRGRPEAFF
many	12	TRBV10-3	CAISGTDYGYTF
many	15	TRBV12-3/TRBV12-4	CASSPRGRGNQPQHF
.	14	TRBV19	CASSIAGGGREQYF
many	15	TRBV3-1	CASSHRAGGNTEAFF